These T cell receptor beta chains were read from a single sample in a study of post-analysis software for immune sequencing data. Using its own MiXCR run on the PCR reads, TCRdb lists one record per CDR3 protein. This table has under 650,000 distinct CDR3 sequences, around 40% appearing once. Sequenced material: blood. These receptors were obtained from a girl between 5 and 17 years old with multiple sclerosis. CDR3s leave out the opening cysteine and the closing phenylalanine or tryptophan. Fields, in order: V gene, CDR3 length, J gene, CDR3 protein.

v_gene: TRBV5-1
len: 13
j_gene: TRBJ1-2
CDR3aa: ASSPQIGWDYGCT

v_gene: TRBV6-2/TRBV6-3
len: 13
j_gene: TRBJ2-7
CDR3aa: ASSNHRVARNEQY

v_gene: TRBV12-5
len: 12
j_gene: TRBJ1-4
CDR3aa: ASGLDGTNEKLF

v_gene: TRBV25-1
len: 12
j_gene: TRBJ1-2
CDR3aa: ASRRTGANYGYT

v_gene: TRBV4-1
len: 13
j_gene: TRBJ2-7
CDR3aa: ASSQPSGRDYEQY

v_gene: TRBV29-1
len: 11
j_gene: TRBJ2-3
CDR3aa: SAGTRNTDTQY

v_gene: TRBV7-7
len: 14
j_gene: TRBJ2-5
CDR3aa: ASSFKVRGGQETQY

v_gene: TRBV20-1
len: 14
j_gene: TRBJ1-2
CDR3aa: SARVGTGRGTYGYT

v_gene: TRBV6-5
len: 13
j_gene: TRBJ2-7
CDR3aa: ASSLGREGSYEQY

v_gene: TRBV19
len: 13
j_gene: TRBJ2-3
CDR3aa: ASSIWGGSTDTQY

v_gene: TRBV4-2
len: 14
j_gene: .
CDR3aa: ASSQDASGVPYEQY

v_gene: TRBV20-1
len: 11
j_gene: TRBJ2-7
CDR3aa: SARDTMSYEQY

v_gene: TRBV5-4
len: 15
j_gene: TRBJ2-6
CDR3aa: ASSHRAGHSGANVLT

v_gene: TRBV21-1
len: 13
j_gene: TRBJ2-2
CDR3aa: ASSKCPMEAGELF

v_gene: TRBV29-1
len: 11
j_gene: TRBJ2-7
CDR3aa: SVVESAILRQY

v_gene: TRBV10-3
len: 13
j_gene: TRBJ1-1
CDR3aa: AIIQGPGPNTEAF

v_gene: TRBV5-1
len: 15
j_gene: TRBJ2-7
CDR3aa: ASSLGAGTGINYEQY

v_gene: TRBV6-1
len: 11
j_gene: TRBJ2-5
CDR3aa: ASSEARWETQY

v_gene: TRBV18
len: 14
j_gene: TRBJ2-4
CDR3aa: ASSPPGDLAKNIQY

v_gene: TRBV12-3/TRBV12-4
len: 13
j_gene: TRBJ1-5
CDR3aa: ASSPPGARNQPQH

v_gene: TRBV3-1
len: 10
j_gene: TRBJ2-4
CDR3aa: ASSFGTANQY

v_gene: TRBV7-2
len: 14
j_gene: TRBJ2-7
CDR3aa: ASSLVPTATSYEQY

v_gene: TRBV20-1
len: 13
j_gene: TRBJ1-2
CDR3aa: SATRIPQGRYGYT

v_gene: TRBV7-3
len: 12
j_gene: TRBJ2-3
CDR3aa: ASSLAAGADTQY

v_gene: TRBV20-1
len: 9
j_gene: TRBJ2-1
CDR3aa: SAPSPRGQF

v_gene: TRBV12-3/TRBV12-4
len: 12
j_gene: TRBJ2-7
CDR3aa: ASSSPREWFEQY

v_gene: TRBV29-1
len: 9
j_gene: TRBJ2-7
CDR3aa: SGLEGYEQY

v_gene: TRBV20-1
len: 14
j_gene: TRBJ2-3
CDR3aa: SARVPVRQTADTQY

v_gene: TRBV13
len: 12
j_gene: TRBJ2-7
CDR3aa: ASSGSIGGNEQY

v_gene: TRBV7-9
len: 13
j_gene: TRBJ2-7
CDR3aa: ASSLLSLKQHEQY

v_gene: TRBV5-5
len: 12
j_gene: TRBJ2-1
CDR3aa: ASSWDRGSGEQF

v_gene: TRBV29-1
len: 8
j_gene: TRBJ2-1
CDR3aa: SVEREIPF

v_gene: TRBV6-5
len: 12
j_gene: TRBJ1-2
CDR3aa: ASSYYGTSYGYT

v_gene: TRBV3-1
len: 14
j_gene: TRBJ2-5
CDR3aa: ASSQRGGGVQETQY

v_gene: TRBV20-1
len: 13
j_gene: TRBJ2-1
CDR3aa: SANLAGPGVDEQF

v_gene: TRBV6-5
len: 12
j_gene: TRBJ2-7
CDR3aa: ASSPGTPSYEQY

v_gene: TRBV11-3
len: 13
j_gene: TRBJ1-2
CDR3aa: ASSHQLGSKEGYT

v_gene: TRBV11-2
len: 11
j_gene: TRBJ2-3
CDR3aa: ASSPLLLDTQY

v_gene: TRBV20-1
len: 13
j_gene: TRBJ2-3
CDR3aa: RPVAGADATDTQY

v_gene: TRBV5-1
len: 14
j_gene: TRBJ2-3
CDR3aa: ASSGGTSGEADTQY

v_gene: TRBV14
len: 12
j_gene: TRBJ1-2
CDR3aa: ASSPPGQDFGYT

v_gene: TRBV29-1
len: 11
j_gene: TRBJ1-2
CDR3aa: SGTKNRGRGYT

v_gene: TRBV12-3/TRBV12-4
len: 15
j_gene: TRBJ2-3
CDR3aa: ASSSTFSTGVVGTQY

v_gene: TRBV20-1
len: 14
j_gene: .
CDR3aa: SAYAVSGRSPYEQY